These T cell receptor beta chains were read from a single sample in a study of cytomegalovirus exposure and HLA in healthy donors. Data came from immunoSEQ multiplex PCR; TCRdb stores just in-frame clones and leaves some out. The sample holds 150,000 or so clones; approximately 80% are singletons and the top ten take roughly 4.2%. The specimen was PBMCs. These receptors came from a male donor in good health and CMV-seropositive. The CDR3 runs from the conserved cysteine through the conserved F or W. A clone size is listed for some rows: how often the clone was seen (once, few, many), or a class if it is expanded.

abundance	v_gene	j_gene	len	CDR3aa
few	TRBV29-1	TRBJ2-7	12	CSALTGPYEQYF
-	TRBV5-1	TRBJ1-1	17	CASSLVPEIEMNTEAFF
-	TRBV6-1	TRBJ2-5	14	CASRKVTGPGTQYF
-	TRBV29-1	TRBJ2-1	14	CSVGAGDSYNEQFF
-	TRBV5-1	TRBJ2-1	14	CASSAVGGYNEQFF
-	TRBV5-1	-	17	CASSIGHSGLLSYEQYF
few	TRBV12-5	TRBJ1-1	19	CASGLAPSPRTGYLTEAFF
once	TRBV6-1	TRBJ2-2	15	CASSWDSLNTGELFF
-	TRBV11-2	TRBJ2-7	13	CASTPGQRYEQYF
-	TRBV18	TRBJ1-1	14	CASSPPDRFREAFF
-	TRBV6-6	TRBJ2-1	15	CASTLRDKSYNEQFF
-	TRBV7-9	TRBJ1-1	12	CSSSHGGAEAFF